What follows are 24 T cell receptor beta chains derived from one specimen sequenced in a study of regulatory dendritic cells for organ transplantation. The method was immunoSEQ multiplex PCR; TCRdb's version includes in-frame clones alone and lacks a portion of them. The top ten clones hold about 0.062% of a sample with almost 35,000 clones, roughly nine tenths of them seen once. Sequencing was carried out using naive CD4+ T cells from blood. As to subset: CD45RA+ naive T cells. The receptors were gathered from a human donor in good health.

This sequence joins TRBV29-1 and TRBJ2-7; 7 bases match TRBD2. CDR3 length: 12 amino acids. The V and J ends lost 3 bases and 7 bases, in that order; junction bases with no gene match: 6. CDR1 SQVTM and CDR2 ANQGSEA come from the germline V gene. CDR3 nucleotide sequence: TGCAGCGTTGAGCGGGAGCCTAGGGAGCAGTACTTC. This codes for CSVEREPREQYF.

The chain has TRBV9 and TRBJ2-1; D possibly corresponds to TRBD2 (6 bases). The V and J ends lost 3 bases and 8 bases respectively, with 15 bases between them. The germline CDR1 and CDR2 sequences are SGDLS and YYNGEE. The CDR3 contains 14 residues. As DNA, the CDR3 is TGTGCCAGCAGCGGAGAGGGACTTAACGATGAGCAGTTCTTC. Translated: CASSGEGLNDEQFF. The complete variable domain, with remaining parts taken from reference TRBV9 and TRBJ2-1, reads DSGVTQTPKHLITATGQRVTLRCSPRSGDLSVYWYQQSLDQGLQFLIQYYNGEERAKGNILERFSAQQFPDLHSELNLSSLELGDSALYFCASSGEGLNDEQFFGPGTRLTVL.

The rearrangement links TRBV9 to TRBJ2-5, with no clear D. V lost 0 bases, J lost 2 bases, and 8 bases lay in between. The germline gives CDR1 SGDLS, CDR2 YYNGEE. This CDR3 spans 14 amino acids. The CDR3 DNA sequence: TGTGCCAGCAGCGTAGCTATGGGACAAGAGACCCAGTACTTC. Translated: CASSVAMGQETQYF.

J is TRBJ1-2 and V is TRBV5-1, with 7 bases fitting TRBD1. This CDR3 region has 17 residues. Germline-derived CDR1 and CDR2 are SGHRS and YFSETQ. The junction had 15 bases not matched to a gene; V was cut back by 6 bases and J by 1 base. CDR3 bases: TGCGCCAGCAAGGGTCCCGGGACAGTGACGGATAACTATGGCTACACCTTC. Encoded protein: CASKGPGTVTDNYGYTF.

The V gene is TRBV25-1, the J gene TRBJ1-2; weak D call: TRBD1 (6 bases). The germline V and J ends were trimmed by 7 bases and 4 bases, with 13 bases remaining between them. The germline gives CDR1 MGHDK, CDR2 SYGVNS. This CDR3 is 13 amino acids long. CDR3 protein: CASNDRYSYGYTF. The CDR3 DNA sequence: TGTGCCAGCAACGACAGGTATTCCTATGGCTACACCTTC.

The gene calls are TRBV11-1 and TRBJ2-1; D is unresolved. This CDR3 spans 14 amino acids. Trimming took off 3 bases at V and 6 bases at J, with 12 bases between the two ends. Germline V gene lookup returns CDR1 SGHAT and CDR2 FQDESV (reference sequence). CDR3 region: CASSLRQVGNEQFF. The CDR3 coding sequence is TGTGCCAGCAGCTTGCGCCAGGTCGGCAATGAGCAGTTCTTC.

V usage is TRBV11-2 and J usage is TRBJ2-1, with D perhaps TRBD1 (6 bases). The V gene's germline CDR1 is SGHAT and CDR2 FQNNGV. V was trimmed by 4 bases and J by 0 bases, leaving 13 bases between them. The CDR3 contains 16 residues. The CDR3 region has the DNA TGTGCCAGCAGCTCAGGACAGAAAGTCTCCTACAATGAGCAGTTCTTC. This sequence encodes CASSSGQKVSYNEQFF.

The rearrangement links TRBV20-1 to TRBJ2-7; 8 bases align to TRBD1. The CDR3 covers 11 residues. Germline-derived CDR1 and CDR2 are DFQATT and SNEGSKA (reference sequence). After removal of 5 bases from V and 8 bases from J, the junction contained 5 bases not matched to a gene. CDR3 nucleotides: TGCAGTGCTTTGACAGGGGAGCAGCAGTACTTC. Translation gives CSALTGEQQYF.

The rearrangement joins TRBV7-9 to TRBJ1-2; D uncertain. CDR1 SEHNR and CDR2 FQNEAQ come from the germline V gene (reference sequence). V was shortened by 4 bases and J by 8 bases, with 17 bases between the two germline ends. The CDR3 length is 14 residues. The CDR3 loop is CASSSRPSTAGYTF. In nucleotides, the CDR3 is TGTGCCAGCAGCTCCAGGCCGTCGACGGCAGGCTACACCTTC.

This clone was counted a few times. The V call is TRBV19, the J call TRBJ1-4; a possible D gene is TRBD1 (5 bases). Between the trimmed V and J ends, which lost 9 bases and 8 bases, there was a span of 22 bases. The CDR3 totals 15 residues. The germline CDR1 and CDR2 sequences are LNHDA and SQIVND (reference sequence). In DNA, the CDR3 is TGTGCCAGGTACAGACCGGGACTCCCGCGAGAAAAACTGTTTTTT. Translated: CARYRPGLPREKLFF.

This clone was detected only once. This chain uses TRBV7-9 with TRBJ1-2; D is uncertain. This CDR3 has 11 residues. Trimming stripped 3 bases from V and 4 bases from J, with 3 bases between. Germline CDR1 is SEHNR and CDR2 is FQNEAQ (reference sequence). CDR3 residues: CASSFGYGYTF. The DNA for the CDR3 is TGTGCCAGCAGCTTTGGCTATGGCTACACCTTC.

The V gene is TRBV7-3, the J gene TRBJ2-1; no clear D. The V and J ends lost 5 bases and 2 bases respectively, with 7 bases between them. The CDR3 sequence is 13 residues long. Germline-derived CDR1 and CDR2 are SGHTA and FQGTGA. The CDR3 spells CASSASPYNEQFF. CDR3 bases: TGTGCCAGCAGCGCAAGCCCCTACAATGAGCAGTTCTTC.

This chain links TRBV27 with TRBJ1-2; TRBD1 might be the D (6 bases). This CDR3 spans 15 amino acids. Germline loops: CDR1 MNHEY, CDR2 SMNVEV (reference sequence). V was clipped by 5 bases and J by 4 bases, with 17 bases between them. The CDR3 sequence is CASSLKQGSGYGYTF. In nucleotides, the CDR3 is TGTGCCAGCAGTCTAAAACAGGGTTCGGGCTATGGCTACACCTTC.

The CDR3 nucleotides are TGTGCCAGCTCACCTCCGAGCGAGGATGGAGCTTTCTTT. It encodes CASSPPSEDGAFF. The chain carries TRBV18 and TRBJ1-1; D is undetermined. V lost 3 bases and J lost 10, with 15 bases in between. Germline loops: CDR1 KGHSH, CDR2 LQKENI. The CDR3 sequence is 13 residues long.

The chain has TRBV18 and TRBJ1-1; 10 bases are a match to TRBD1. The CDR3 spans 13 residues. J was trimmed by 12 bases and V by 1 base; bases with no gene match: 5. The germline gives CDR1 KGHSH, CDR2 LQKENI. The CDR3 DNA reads TGTGCCAGCTCACCACATGACAGGGGGCCGTCTTTCTTT. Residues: CASSPHDRGPSFF.

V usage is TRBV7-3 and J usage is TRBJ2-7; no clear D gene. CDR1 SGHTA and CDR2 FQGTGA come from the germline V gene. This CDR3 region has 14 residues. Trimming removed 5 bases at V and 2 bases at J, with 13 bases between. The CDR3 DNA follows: TGTGCCAGCAGCGCCCAGCCAAGTCCCTACGAGCAGTACTTC. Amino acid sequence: CASSAQPSPYEQYF.

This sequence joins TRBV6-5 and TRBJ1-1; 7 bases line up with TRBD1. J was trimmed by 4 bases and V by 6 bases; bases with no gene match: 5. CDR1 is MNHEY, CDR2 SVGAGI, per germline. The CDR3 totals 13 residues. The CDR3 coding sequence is TGTGCCAGCAGAATAACAGGGGTCACTGAAGCTTTCTTT. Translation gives CASRITGVTEAFF.

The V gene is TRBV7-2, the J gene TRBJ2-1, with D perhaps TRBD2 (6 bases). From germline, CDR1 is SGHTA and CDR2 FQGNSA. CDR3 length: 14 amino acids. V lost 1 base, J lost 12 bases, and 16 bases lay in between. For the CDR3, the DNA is TGTGCCAGCAGCTTAGACGCCGGGGCGGGGAGGCAGTTCTTC. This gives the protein CASSLDAGAGRQFF.

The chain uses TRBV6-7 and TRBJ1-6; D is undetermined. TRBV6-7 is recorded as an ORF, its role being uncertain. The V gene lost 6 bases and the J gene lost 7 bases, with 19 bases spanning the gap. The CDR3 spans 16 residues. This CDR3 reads CASSPPGVGTNSPLHF. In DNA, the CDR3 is TGTGCCAGCAGCCCCCCCGGAGTCGGTACCAATTCACCCCTCCACTTT.

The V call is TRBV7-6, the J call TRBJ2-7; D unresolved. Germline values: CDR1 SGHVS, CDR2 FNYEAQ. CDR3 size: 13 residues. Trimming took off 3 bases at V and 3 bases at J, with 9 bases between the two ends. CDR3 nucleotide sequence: TGTGCCAGCAGCTTTAATTATGGCTACGAGCAGTACTTC. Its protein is CASSFNYGYEQYF. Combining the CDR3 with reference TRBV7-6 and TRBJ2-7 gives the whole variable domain GAGVSQSPRYKVTKRGQDVALRCDPISGHVSLYWYRQALGQGPEFLTYFNYEAQQDKSGLPNDRFSAERPEGSISTLTIQRTEQRDSAMYRCASSFNYGYEQYFGPGTRLTVT.

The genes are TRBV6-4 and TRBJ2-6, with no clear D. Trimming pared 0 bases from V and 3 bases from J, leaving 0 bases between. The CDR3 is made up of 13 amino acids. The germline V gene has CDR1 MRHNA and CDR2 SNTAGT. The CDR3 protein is CASSDSGANVLTF. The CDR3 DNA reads TGTGCCAGCAGTGACTCTGGGGCCAACGTCCTGACTTTC.

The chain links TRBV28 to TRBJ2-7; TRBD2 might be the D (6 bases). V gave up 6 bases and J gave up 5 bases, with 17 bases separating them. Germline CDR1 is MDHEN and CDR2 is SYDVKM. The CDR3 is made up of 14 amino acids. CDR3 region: CASRVGGVRHEQYF. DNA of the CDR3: TGTGCCAGCAGGGTCGGAGGGGTTCGCCACGAGCAGTACTTC.

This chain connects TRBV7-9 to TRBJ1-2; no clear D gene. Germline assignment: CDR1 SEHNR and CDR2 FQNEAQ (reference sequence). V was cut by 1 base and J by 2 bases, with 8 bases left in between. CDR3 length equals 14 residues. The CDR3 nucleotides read TGTGCCAGCAGCTTAGTCGGGGTAAACTATGGCTACACCTTC. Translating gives CASSLVGVNYGYTF.

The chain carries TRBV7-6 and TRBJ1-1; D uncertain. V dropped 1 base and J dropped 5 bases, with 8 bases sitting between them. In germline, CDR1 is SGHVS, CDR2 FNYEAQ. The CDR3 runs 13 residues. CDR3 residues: CASSLGRTTEAFF. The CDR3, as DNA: TGTGCCAGCAGCTTAGGTCGTACGACTGAAGCTTTCTTT.